This T cell receptor beta chain comes out of a study of cytomegalovirus exposure and HLA in healthy donors listed by TCRdb under 2017. For the wider study: In an earlier analysis of some 550 of the donors, around 290 Gb of sequence data and 95 million to 130 million unique TCR beta sequences from 150 million to 200 million T cells were reported. An early release that covered about 600 HLA-typed donors contained about 300 gigabases of sequencing data and 65 million to 100 million unique TCR sequences. Of the 398 genotyped donors, approximately 83% fell in the genetic ancestry cluster associated with self-reported Caucasian donors. The aim of the study was to test whether cataloging public T cell receptors could identify signatures of past pathogen exposure. Using immunosequencing, the study profiled T cell repertoires from 666 subjects and related those repertoires to cytomegalovirus serostatus. Along with the approximately 620-subject first cohort, a separate validation cohort of approximately 110 different subjects was used. High-throughput TCR immunosequencing, statistical association of individual TCRs with disease status, and machine learning were combined to predict cytomegalovirus infection status. A later analysis re-examined previously published TCR beta repertoires from roughly 650 donors and added high-resolution HLA genotyping to investigate patterns of TCR occurrence. Rather than drawing on any new phenotypic data, the later analysis identified candidate immune exposures from TCR beta sequences and the way those sequences occurred across donors. An earlier analysis of several hundred of the donors used high-throughput TCR beta sequencing to judge whether each TCR beta V gene segment behaved as functional or pseudogenic. Alongside the repertoire data, information on donor age, sex, ethnicity and CMV serostatus was compiled. In a later genetic analysis, genome-wide SNP genotypes for 398 of the 666 donors were used, and that subset was treated as a discovery cohort. All discovery cohort repertoires had been generated on a single sequencing platform. Both class I and class II loci were covered by HLA typing, at four-digit resolution. Typing coverage differed by locus: A, B, C, DRB1 and DQB1 were typed in roughly 620-630 donors, DQA1 in 500 to 550, DPA1 in approximately 610, and DPB1 in around 440. Five DR-DQ haplotypes were treated as single units for association and clustering because of strong linkage in the cohort. Across 398 genotyped donors of the cohort, an average of about 240,000 unique TCR beta nucleotide sequences per donor were sequenced, and roughly 20% of those sequences were non-productive. What the research found in general, with its limitations: In both the original and validation cohorts, the classifier was reported to diagnose cytomegalovirus status with high specificity and sensitivity. The presence/absence analyses assumed that sequencing depth was roughly uniform across donors, and that assumption may not be true. The study listed 150 to 200 TCR beta chains as associated with cytomegalovirus. A later genetic analysis reported fewer N-insertions in productive TCRs among donors in an Asian-associated ancestry cluster than the roughly 620-donor mean. According to a later analysis, parvovirus B19, influenza, CMV and Epstein-Barr virus appeared linked to several top co-occurrence clusters. According to the authors, the approach could potentially be generalized to other disease states and immunological phenotypes. In a later analysis, the rate of TCR association differed among HLA loci, with DRB1 alleles having the most associated TCRs and HLA-C alleles having the fewest. In this cohort, only TCR beta chains were sequenced, and detectable features were limited by the absence of alpha or paired-chain data. In a later analysis, most CMV-associated TCR beta chains were found to appear HLA-restricted, with HLA associations seemingly driven largely by CMV exposure. Broadly in line with IMGT annotations, most TCR beta V segments showed up in productive rearrangements about 90% or about 30% of the time in an earlier analysis of under 700 of the donors. In a later analysis, over 15,000 TCR beta sequences were associated with specific HLA alleles at a false discovery rate of 0.05. In a later genetic analysis, a missense DCLRE1C variant was associated with V-gene and J-gene trimming of TCR beta chains, and the association was replicated in an independent cohort. Linkage disequilibrium might explain the correlated functional status among segregating V segments, but an unknown experimental factor could not be ruled out. Immune exposure information for the cohort was limited to CMV serostatus. A further reported finding was that TCR beta sequences accurately predicted the HLA-A and HLA-B alleles for most subjects in the first cohort. The 87-base-pair reads could not distinguish some IMGT-functional V segments, including TRBV6-2 and TRBV6-3, so those segments were excluded. Strong co-occurrence of HLA alleles, especially DR and DQ, made assigning TCR associations to individual alleles difficult. While some public TCRs were present in many individuals, most TCR sequences turned up only very rarely across donors. In a later analysis, HLA-associated TCR beta chains showed more clonal expansion and lower generation probabilities than non-associated chains that were equally common. The earlier analysis of 587 of the donors excluded about 16 rarely observed V segments, including chromosome 9 orphons, because counts were too low. A group of highly shared sequence variants was considered likely to be a technical artifact of the sequencing pipeline. In vitro tests confirmed that a few of the cytomegalovirus-associated TCR beta chains recognize cytomegalovirus antigens. Because some donors lacked HLA typing at each locus, the association tests relied only on the typed subset.

V and J are trimmed by 0 bases and 3 bases, and the gene matches miss 11 bases of the junction. Including the terminal cysteine and phenylalanine, the CDR3 comprises 18 residues. The only DNA kept is the CDR3, 54 bases in frame from the first base. CDR1 and CDR2, per the germline V gene, are SGHRS and YFSETQ. The cohort consisted of approximately 690 healthy bone marrow donors. At the time of sampling, all cohort members were nominally healthy, though unrecorded immune exposures were likely present. The donor was CMV seronegative and was included in the group of around 320 seronegative cohort members. Each donor provided a peripheral blood sample, and peripheral blood mononuclear cells were used for TCR beta sequencing. Genomic DNA was extracted from the blood cell samples with the Qiagen DNeasy Blood Extraction Kit. The library was prepared using the immunoSEQ multiplex PCR assay. The multiplex PCR relied on a mix of 60 forward primers for TCR Vbeta segments and 13 reverse primers for TCR Jbeta segments. Amplification of the CDR3 region of rearranged TCR beta genes was performed with a multiplex PCR assay on genomic DNA. On the Illumina HiSeq System, the amplified TCR beta libraries were sequenced as 87-base-pair reads. Per the original workflow: In a later analysis, roughly 80 million unique TCR beta chains were counted across the roughly 610 repertoires, and around 10 million of these chains were shared by at least two donors. Raw reads were error-corrected and collapsed into unique sequences by a nearest-neighbor algorithm in which closely related sequences were merged to remove PCR and sequencing errors. Alignment of CDR3 sequences to IMGT reference sequences was used to assign V, D and J gene segments. For a sequence to be retained, a match of at least six nucleotides was required to both a V gene segment and a J gene segment. A rearrangement counted as productive if the CDR3 had no stop codons and remained in frame with V and J, and every other rearrangement counted as non-productive. CDR3 was defined by IMGT convention, running from the second conserved V-encoded cysteine to the conserved J-encoded phenylalanine. The earlier analysis of 587 of the donors excluded sequences that lacked an unambiguous match to a single V gene segment. An earlier analysis of just under 600 of the donors called V segments functional above 56.7% productive rearrangements and segregating when the between-donor standard deviation exceeded 5%. A statistical classification framework was built for diagnosing cytomegalovirus status from the catalog of TCR beta chain sequences. In a later analysis, TCR nucleotide sequences were compared against IMGT/GENE-DB human TR gene sequences so that V and J genes could be assigned. The TCRdist pipeline was used in a later analysis to assign CDR3 sequences and most-parsimonious VDJ recombination scenarios. In a later analysis, every TCR beta chain was defined by the combination of its CDR3 amino acid sequence and its V-gene family, and reads without a unique V-gene family were dropped. As a way to deal with suspected cross-contamination and a sequencing artifact, a later analysis dropped over 550 nucleotide sequences that were highly shared and had low generation probability. In a later analysis, a clonal expansion index for each public chain was calculated from normalized within-repertoire ranks of inferred template counts. In a later analysis, generation probabilities were computed using a VDJ recombination model fitted to out-of-frame rearrangements, and the results were checked against IGoR. Hypergeometric tests were used in a later analysis to score TCR-TCR, TCR-HLA and TCR-CMV co-occurrence, with a repertoire-size bias correction applied to the TCR pairs. A later analysis estimated false discovery rates by permuting HLA or CMV assignments 20 times. In a later analysis, co-occurring TCRs were grouped using DBSCAN, with TCRdist sequence similarity added in when clustering inside HLA-allele-positive subsets. Repertoires with fewer than 30,000 or more than 120,000 public chains were left out of co-occurrence clustering, as were about 5 repertoires with anomalous nucleotide sharing. This is the immuneACCESS table as TCRdb keeps it, with only in-frame sequences that have V and J called. A part of the clones is gone; compared with another copy, unresolved V genes explain less than half, and the rest is unexplained. The DNA gave D and trimming, while V, J and clone size come from that table. The table of this sample itemizes approximately 120,000 clones. The top ten clones comprise about 2.2% of the sample.

Details on this clone: What this receptor recognizes is not known.

Source material: PBMCs. This receptor was identified in a man aged 40-49 years in good health and CMV-seronegative. Recombination linked TRBV5-1 to TRBJ1-2; 10 nucleotides in the junction match TRBD1. The bases read TGCGCCAGCAGCTTGGCCGGACAGGGGGTCGATAGGGACTATGGCTACACCTTC. This codes for CASSLAGQGVDRDYGYTF.